The clone carrying this T cell receptor beta chain was detected a few times. Losses at the gene ends were 2 bases for V and 4 bases for J; bases not matched to a gene: 7. Germline V gene sequence: CDR1 MNHEY, CDR2 SVGEGT. The CDR3 extends over 16 amino acids. This sample is part of a study of human T cells and chemical hapten exposure. A single record per CDR3 protein comes from TCRdb applying MiXCR to the RACE reads. The repertoire holds a few hundred thousand distinct CDR3 sequences, 4.5% to 7% seen once, with around 8.6% in the top ten. This sample's time point: pre-sensitization, week 0. The sample's treatment: therapeutic diphenylcyclopropenone sensitization with weekly scalp DPC.

The sequencing used whole blood, collected in connection with sensitization to the hapten diphenylcyclopropenone (DPC). This chain joins TRBV6-2 or TRBV6-3 and TRBJ1-5, with TRBD1 matching over 8 bases. This clonotype originated in a woman between 18 and 29 years old with alopecia areata. Some clones in this sample may be carry-over from other donors' samples. The CDR3 here is CASSYLGQGNNQPQHF. The DNA of the CDR3 is TGTGCCAGCAGTTACCTAGGACAGGGAAATAATCAGCCCCAGCATTTT.